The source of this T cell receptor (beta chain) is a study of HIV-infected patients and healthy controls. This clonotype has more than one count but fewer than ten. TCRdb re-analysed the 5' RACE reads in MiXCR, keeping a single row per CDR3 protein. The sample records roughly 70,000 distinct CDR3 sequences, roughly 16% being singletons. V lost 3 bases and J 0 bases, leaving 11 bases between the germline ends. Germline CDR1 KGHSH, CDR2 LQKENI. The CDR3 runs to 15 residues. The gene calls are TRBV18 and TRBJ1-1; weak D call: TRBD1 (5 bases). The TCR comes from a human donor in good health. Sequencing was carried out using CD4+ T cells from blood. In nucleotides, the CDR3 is TGTGCCAGCTCACCCATGCAGGGAATGAACACTGAAGCTTTCTTT. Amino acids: CASSPMQGMNTEAFF.